Following are 28 T cell receptor beta chains from one sample sequenced in a study of tumor-infiltrating lymphocytes in primary liver carcinoma (TCRdb year 2017). Sequencing used an Illumina HiSeq 2500. Using a constant-region primer and ProtoScript II reverse transcriptase, TCRbeta-specific cDNA was reverse-transcribed from 400 to 550 ng total RNA. The TCRbeta libraries were prepared through three rounds of nested multiplex PCR following a slightly modified ARM-PCR procedure. Each of the first two PCR rounds ran for nine to eleven cycles and used multiplex TRBV1-TRBV30 forward primers together with a Cbeta reverse primer. Clones were called with MiXCR by TCRdb after fastp trimmed the public reads at Q25, and only in-frame beta chains were retained. A single entry per CDR3 protein holds the most common genes and DNA from its merged rows. The sample table shows 90,000 to 140,000 distinct CDR3 sequences, and roughly 80% are seen once. The ten biggest clones cover roughly a fifth of the sample.

Total RNA and DNA were co-extracted from about 19-30 mg of bulk tissue with the AllPrep DNA/RNA mini kit, without cell sorting. Sequenced: liver tumor tissue from sampling region 3. The label giving this sample's cell subset or site can be read as: tumor region T3, left-lateral pole. The receptor set was obtained from a man in his forties or fifties with primary liver carcinoma and hepatitis B virus infection.

This clonotype was counted many times. The chain recombines TRBV6-4 with TRBJ2-3, with 10 bases that match TRBD2. V gave up 3 bases and J gave up 1 base; unmatched junction bases: 4. The CDR3 loop spans 16 amino acids. Germline-derived CDR1 and CDR2 are MRHNA and SNTAGT. Written as DNA, the CDR3 is TGTGCCAGCAGTGAATCCGGGACTAGCGGCACAGATACGCAGTATTTT. This sequence encodes CASSESGTSGTDTQYF.

With regard to this clonotype: Just one base apart from a much larger clone, this may be a read error. The V gene is TRBV16, the J gene TRBJ1-2; no clear D gene. Germline V lookup: CDR1 KGHSY, CDR2 FQNENV. The CDR3 runs 14 residues. CDR3 region: CANSQSVTGYGYTF. CDR3 DNA sequence: TGTGCCAACAGCCAATCGGTAACGGGGTATGGCTACACCTTC.

As for this clonotype: One junction end disagrees with the germline gene, perhaps due to a read error. The V call is TRBV29-1, the J call TRBJ2-3; a weak D match, TRBD2 (6 bases). The CDR3 covers 12 residues. The germline CDR1 and CDR2 sequences are SQVTM and ANQGSEA. CDR3 DNA sequence: TGCAACCTAGATGCGGGGACTGATACGCGGTATTTT. It yields the protein CNLDAGTDTRYF.

As regards this clonotype: This clone may be a read error of a much larger clone one base away. This chain uses TRBV5-1 with TRBJ2-2; 7 bases are a match to TRBD2. The CDR3 has 15 residues. Germline V CDR1 and CDR2: SGHRS, YFSETQ. The V gene end was trimmed by 6 bases and the J gene end by 1 base; junction bases not matched to a gene: 6. The CDR3, as DNA: TGCGCCAGCATCCCAGTAGCGGGGAACACCGGGGAGCTGTTTTTT. Translating it yields CASIPVAGNTGELFF.

Concerning this clonotype: Without the conserved terminal phenylalanine or tryptophan, this CDR3 likely stems from a read error. The chain employs TRBV29-1 and TRBJ2-1; TRBD1 or TRBD2 may be the D gene (5 bases each). The CDR3 is 13 residues long. CDR1 is SQVTM, CDR2 ANQGSEA, per germline. CDR3 in amino acids: CSAAGTSYNEQFS. CDR3 sequence (DNA): TGCAGTGCAGCCGGGACGTCCTACAATGAGCAGTTCTCC.

In the case of this clonotype: The junction departs from the called germline gene at one end, perhaps through a read error. The chain employs TRBV28 and TRBJ2-7; D perhaps matches TRBD1 (6 bases). Germline CDR1 and CDR2: MDHEN and SYDVKM. There are 14 residues in the CDR3. The CDR3 DNA sequence: TGTGCCAGCAGTTCGGGACATGGATTCTACGAGCAGTATTTC. Encoded protein: CASSSGHGFYEQYF.

On this clonotype: The junction does not match germline at one end; this may be a read error. In DNA form, the CDR3 reads TGTTCCAGCGGCTTTACTAGCGCCTATGAGCAGTACTTC. Translating gives CSSGFTSAYEQYF. This chain links TRBV7-8 with TRBJ2-7, with 7 bases lining up with TRBD2. The CDR3 length is 13 residues. CDR1 is SGHVS and CDR2 is FQNEAQ in the germline V gene.

With regard to this clonotype: Germline is not matched at one junction end, which may reflect a read error. J is TRBJ2-3 and V is TRBV29-1, with TRBD2 matching over 13 bases. In germline, CDR1 is SQVTM, CDR2 ANQGSEA. The CDR3 is 14 amino acids. CDR3 nucleotide sequence: TGCATCGTGGTTCGGACTAGCGGGAGCGATACTCAGTATTTT. This codes for CIVVRTSGSDTQYF.

Of note for this clonotype: The junction differs from germline at one of its ends, possibly a read error. The chain combines TRBV11-1 with TRBJ1-2; no clear D. The CDR3 runs 13 residues. CDR1 SGHAT and CDR2 FQDESV come from the germline V gene (reference sequence). The CDR3 DNA sequence: TGTGCCGGCAGCTTGGTCCATAGCTATGGCTATACCTTC. Translated, it gives CAGSLVHSYGYTF.

The gene calls are TRBV7-9 and TRBJ2-3; D tentatively fits TRBD1 or TRBD2 (6 bases each). V lost 4 bases, J lost 5 bases, and 16 bases lay in between. In germline, CDR1 is SEHNR, CDR2 FQNEAQ (reference sequence). The CDR3 covers 15 residues. The CDR3 DNA is TGTGCCAGCAGCTCGGGCAGGGGCGGGGTAGATACGCAGTATTTT. Its translation: CASSSGRGGVDTQYF.

A word on this clonotype: A read error may account for a junction end that differs from germline. This chain connects TRBV6-1 to TRBJ2-7; maybe TRBD2 (6 bases). This CDR3 is built from 11 residues. The V gene's germline CDR1 is MNHNS and CDR2 SASEGT. The CDR3 region is CASSGWTNGIF. For the CDR3, the DNA is TGTGCCAGCAGTGGGTGGACTAACGGGATATTC.

This clonotype occurred once. This may be a read error: a much more frequent sequence differs by one nucleotide. This sequence joins TRBV7-9 and TRBJ1-2; 9 bases match TRBD1. The CDR3 extends over 16 amino acids. Per the germline V gene, CDR1 is SEHNR and CDR2 is FQNEAQ (reference sequence). CDR3 amino acids: CASSETRDRVDYGFTF. CDR3 DNA sequence: TGTGCCAGCAGCGAGACCCGGGACAGGGTTGACTATGGCTTCACCTTC.

This clonotype was seen repeatedly, ten times or more. The chain carries TRBV2 and TRBJ2-1, with D perhaps matching TRBD1 or TRBD2 (5 bases each). V lost 11 bases to trimming and J lost 7 bases, with 24 bases between them. Germline CDR1 SNHLY, CDR2 FYNNEI. The CDR3 extends over 15 amino acids. The CDR3 reads CASSPGADPLNEQFF. CDR3 DNA sequence: TGTGCCTCCAGCCCCGGGGCAGACCCTTTGAATGAGCAGTTCTTC.

A remark on this clonotype: The junction differs from germline at one of its ends, possibly a read error. The chain has TRBV12-3 or TRBV12-4 and TRBJ1-2, with 11 bases aligning to TRBD1. The CDR3 runs to 13 residues. CDR3 region: CASSSWDRGDYPF. The CDR3 DNA follows: TGTGCCAGCAGTTCCTGGGACAGGGGGGACTACCCATTC.

The chain is built from TRBV6-2 or TRBV6-3 and TRBJ2-1, with TRBD2 matching over 7 bases. The CDR3 is 14 amino acids. Germline V gives CDR1 MNHEY, CDR2 SVGEGT. V shed 0 bases, J shed 10 bases, and the junction held 6 bases outside the gene matches. The CDR3 nucleotides read TGTGCCAGCAGTTACTCGCGGGAGAGCCAAGAGCAGTTCTTC. It specifies CASSYSRESQEQFF.

As concerns this clonotype: At one of its ends the junction is not consistent with the germline gene, which may arise from a read error. V and J are TRBV29-1 and TRBJ2-1; TRBD2 aligns across 10 bases. In germline, CDR1 is SQVTM, CDR2 ANQGSEA. The CDR3 has 16 amino acids. CDR3 in amino acids: CCVDSLAGISYNEQFF. CDR3 sequence (DNA): TGCTGCGTTGATTCACTAGCGGGGATTTCCTACAATGAGCAGTTCTTC.

Points on this clonotype: At one end the junction does not follow the germline gene, possibly because of a read error. V gene TRBV11-2 combines with J gene TRBJ2-1; 8 nucleotides line up with TRBD1. Germline V gives CDR1 SGHAT, CDR2 FQNNGV. The CDR3 runs 15 residues. The CDR3 loop is CASSLQGTGLNGQLF. In nucleotides, the CDR3 is TGTGCCAGCAGCTTACAAGGGACAGGCCTTAATGGGCAGTTATTC.

Remarks on this clonotype: At one of its ends the junction is not consistent with the germline gene, which may arise from a read error. V gene TRBV29-1 combines with J gene TRBJ2-7, with 9 bases aligning to TRBD1. CDR1 and CDR2 (germline): SQVTM, ANQGSEA. The CDR3 loop spans 13 amino acids. The CDR3 bases are TGCAGCGTTCATCGACAGGGGGTGTATGAGCATTACTTC. It yields the protein CSVHRQGVYEHYF.

Regarding this clonotype: Compared with germline, one end of the junction differs, possibly owing to a read error. V gene TRBV11-1 combines with J gene TRBJ1-6; D ambiguous. The germline V gene encodes CDR1 SGHAT and CDR2 FQDESV (reference sequence). There are 13 residues in the CDR3. CDR3 region: CASSQTLVLPLQF. Written as DNA, the CDR3 is TGTGCCAGCAGCCAGACACTGGTTTTACCCCTCCAATTT.

This clonotype was seen only a few times. It may be a read error: a sequence one base away is much more abundant. The genes are TRBV7-9 and TRBJ2-5; maybe TRBD2 (5 bases). The CDR3 sequence is 13 residues long. Germline CDR1 is SEHNR and CDR2 is FQNEAQ (reference sequence). The CDR3 is CASNLEVAGTQYF. The DNA of the CDR3 is TGTGCCAGCAACTTAGAAGTGGCGGGGACCCAGTACTTC. Full variable domain (rest looked up from reference TRBV7-9 and TRBJ2-5): DTGVSQNPRHKITKRGQNVTFRCDPISEHNRLYWYRQTLGQGPEFLTYFQNEAQLEKSRLLSDRFSAERPKGSFSTLEIQRTEQGDSAMYLCASNLEVAGTQYFGPGTRLLVL.

In the case of this clonotype: A much larger clone differs by one base, so this may be a read error. This rearrangement joins TRBV5-4 to TRBJ1-1, with a possible D match to TRBD1 (6 bases). Per the germline V gene, CDR1 is SGHNT and CDR2 is YYREEE (reference sequence). The CDR3 is 15 amino acids. CDR3 sequence (DNA): TGTGTCAGCAGCTTGGCCGGGGGCAGTATCACTGAAGCTTTCTTT. Protein sequence: CVSSLAGGSITEAFF.

Comments on this clonotype: The junction shows a germline mismatch at one end, possibly a read error. J is TRBJ1-5 and V is TRBV6-1; unclear D gene. Germline V CDR1 and CDR2: MNHNS, SASEGT. The CDR3 has 14 amino acids. The CDR3 reads CASSEEGNDQPHHF. CDR3 nucleotides: TGTGCCAGCAGTGAAGAGGGAAATGATCAGCCCCATCATTTT.

Comments on this clonotype: This may arise from a read error, as a much more abundant clone is one base away. This chain links TRBV6-4 with TRBJ2-5; D may match TRBD1 or TRBD2 (5 bases each). This CDR3 is built from 14 residues. Trimming shortened V by 4 bases and J by 2 bases, and 11 bases separated the two germline ends. From germline, CDR1 is MRHNA and CDR2 SNTAGT. The CDR3 DNA reads as TGTGCCAGCAGTGCTCCGGGACGACAAGAGACCCAGTACTTC. Residues: CASSAPGRQETQYF.

Remarks on this clonotype: Because the CDR3 is missing its conserved closing phenylalanine or tryptophan, this is likely a read error. The V and J genes are TRBV12-3 or TRBV12-4 and TRBJ1-2; tentatively, D is TRBD1 (6 bases). This CDR3 region has 13 residues. The CDR3 sequence: CVSSSTGLVGYTY. The CDR3 DNA is TGTGTCAGCAGTTCAACAGGGCTAGTCGGCTACACCTAC.

Concerning this clonotype itself: An end of the junction does not agree with germline; a read error may underlie this. The chain combines TRBV28 with TRBJ2-5; tentatively, D is TRBD1 (6 bases). This CDR3 region has 16 residues. The germline gives CDR1 MDHEN, CDR2 SYDVKM. The CDR3, as DNA: TGTGCCAACAGTTTGAGCAGGAGCAATACAGGGGAGACCCAGTACTTC. Amino acids: CANSLSRSNTGETQYF.

With regard to this clonotype: No conserved phenylalanine or tryptophan is present at the end of the CDR3, so a read error is the likely explanation. Because the CDR3's place on the DNA is in doubt, the DNA is left out and the CDR3 is given as listed by TCRdb. The V gene is TRBV12-3 or TRBV12-4, the J gene TRBJ2-3; the D segment call TRBD2 is taken from the table without a DNA check. The CDR3 length is 13 residues, termini included. The CDR3 is CASSRSGTQTQYY.

In regard to this clonotype: The junction departs from the called germline gene at one end, perhaps through a read error. The chain's CDR3 is CSVSGHGFTGELFF. The CDR3 DNA reads as TGCAGCGTTTCGGGACACGGGTTCACTGGGGAACTGTTTTTT. V usage is TRBV29-1 and J usage is TRBJ2-2, with D possibly TRBD1 on 6 matching bases. In germline, CDR1 is SQVTM, CDR2 ANQGSEA. The CDR3 runs to 14 residues.

Comment on this clonotype: The junction departs from germline at one end; a sequencing error may be responsible. The V and J genes are TRBV11-2 and TRBJ2-1; D possibly corresponds to TRBD2 (8 bases). The V gene's germline CDR1 is SGHAT and CDR2 FQNNGV. The CDR3 length is 16 residues. In nucleotides, the CDR3 is TGTACCAGCAGCTTAGGGGGCCTAGCGGGTTACAATGAGCAGTTCTTC. The encoded protein is CTSSLGGLAGYNEQFF.